This TCR beta chain is from a study of OX40 agonist ivuxolimab in advanced cancers. Notes on the study in general: Patients who responded partially at 0.1-3.0 mg/kg showed clonal expansion ranking among the lowest. More expanded clones were seen, on average, in CD8+ T cells than in CD4+.

As for this clone: What it recognizes is unknown.

The CDR3 is 16 residues long. Trimming at V came to 5 bases and at J to 4 bases, leaving 10 bases not matched to a gene. Germline CDR1 reads MNHEY; CDR2 reads SMNVEV (reference sequence). TCRdb keeps only in-frame clones here, not all; method: immunoSEQ multiplex PCR. The data show 55,000 to 90,000 clones, more than 80% seen once. The V and J genes are TRBV27 and TRBJ1-4, with 7 bases that match TRBD1. The source is an adult with an advanced solid tumor such as melanoma, head and neck, liver or kidney cancer. The material was CD4+ or CD8+ T cells sorted from blood, obtained in a trial of the OX40 agonist ivuxolimab. The CDR3 DNA sequence: TGTGCCAGCAGTCCGACACAGGACAGGATTAATGAAAAACTGTTTTTT. Protein: CASSPTQDRINEKLFF.